These 23 T cell receptor beta chains share one sample of origin, sequenced in a study of Graves' ophthalmopathy and Graves' hyperthyroidism. From RNA, the CDR3 regions of TCR beta chains were amplified and sequenced. The workflow started with a first-round RT-PCR run with HTBI primers and then moved on to a second-round multiplex PCR. TCRdb reprocessed the multiplex PCR reads with MiXCR, giving one entry per CDR3 protein. The sample carries 240,000 or so distinct CDR3 sequences, 45% recorded once. Source material: peripheral blood. The receptor source for this set is an adult man with Graves' ophthalmopathy.

To note about this clonotype: An end of the junction does not agree with germline; a read error may underlie this. The chain links TRBV7-9 to TRBJ1-1; the D gene is possibly TRBD1 (5 bases). This CDR3 has 17 residues. Germline V gene sequence: CDR1 SEHNR, CDR2 FQNEAQ (reference sequence). The CDR3 DNA sequence: TGTGCCAGCAGCTTGAGGGCTATGGATTACAGGAGTACTGAGGCTTTCTTT. It translates to CASSLRAMDYRSTEAFF.

V and J are TRBV12-5 and TRBJ1-2, with 9 bases lining up with TRBD1. This CDR3 has 14 amino acids. CDR1 and CDR2 (germline): LGHNT, FRNRAP. Trimming removed 6 bases from V and 8 bases from J; junction bases left unmatched: 10. In DNA form, the CDR3 reads TGTGCTAGTGGGCAAGGGACAGGGCTTCACGGCTACACCTTC. Translating gives CASGQGTGLHGYTF.

This chain links TRBV18 with TRBJ1-5; D call uncertain. Germline lookup yields CDR1 KGHSH and CDR2 LQKENI. V was cut by 1 base and J by 5 bases, with 6 bases left in between. The CDR3 has 13 residues. The CDR3 spells CASSPQGDQPQHF. CDR3 sequence (DNA): TGTGCCAGCTCACCACAAGGTGATCAGCCCCAGCATTTT.

The genes are TRBV19 and TRBJ2-2, with 8 positions matching TRBD1. Germline CDR1 is LNHDA and CDR2 is SQIVND (reference sequence). The length of the CDR3 is 13 residues. The V gene end was trimmed by 6 bases and the J gene end by 6 bases; junction bases not matched to a gene: 3. The CDR3 nucleotides are TGTGCCAGTAGATACAGGGGGGCCGGGGAGCTGTTTTTT. Translation gives CASRYRGAGELFF. Filled out from reference TRBV19 and TRBJ2-2, the complete variable domain reads DGGITQSPKYLFRKEGQNVTLSCEQNLNHDAMYWYRQDPGQGLRLIYYSQIVNDFQKGDIAEGYSVSREKKESFPLTVTSAQKNPTAFYLCASRYRGAGELFFGEGSRLTVL.

This chain connects TRBV14 to TRBJ1-5; D unresolved. Trimming pared 0 bases from V and 7 bases from J, leaving 7 bases between. Germline V lookup: CDR1 SGHDN, CDR2 FVKESK. This CDR3 contains 13 residues. The CDR3 region is CASSQDLVQPQHF. Here the CDR3 DNA reads TGTGCCAGCAGCCAAGATCTCGTACAGCCCCAGCATTTT.

This clonotype was seen repeatedly, ten times or more. The chain is built from TRBV29-1 and TRBJ1-6; the D is unclear. Germline V lookup: CDR1 SQVTM, CDR2 ANQGSEA. Trimming cost V 5 bases and J 7 bases, with 12 bases left between them. The CDR3 has 13 residues. The chain's CDR3 is CSVRARINSPLHF. CDR3 DNA: TGCAGCGTTCGGGCCCGGATCAATTCACCCCTCCACTTT. Complete variable domain (other parts from reference TRBV29-1 and TRBJ1-6): SAVISQKPSRDICQRGTSLTIQCQVDSQVTMMFWYRQQPGQSLTLIATANQGSEATYESGFVIDKFPISRPNLTFSTLTVSNMSPEDSSIYLCSVRARINSPLHFGNGTRLTVT.

J is TRBJ2-7 and V is TRBV7-9; 11 bases map to TRBD1. V was pared by 5 bases and J by 9 bases, with 12 bases of the junction left unmatched. CDR1 is SEHNR and CDR2 is FQNEAQ in the germline V gene (reference sequence). This CDR3 contains 15 residues. This chain's CDR3 is CASSPAGTGGLRQYF. In DNA, the CDR3 is TGTGCCAGCAGCCCAGCCGGGACAGGGGGTTTAAGGCAGTACTTC. The full variable domain, its missing parts supplied by reference TRBV7-9 and TRBJ2-7, is DTGVSQNPRHKITKRGQNVTFRCDPISEHNRLYWYRQTLGQGPEFLTYFQNEAQLEKSRLLSDRFSAERPKGSFSTLEIQRTEQGDSAMYLCASSPAGTGGLRQYFGPGTRLTVT.

This clonotype showed up many times. This rearrangement joins TRBV6-1 to TRBJ1-5; the D is unclear. The CDR3 extends over 13 amino acids. CDR1 is MNHNS, CDR2 SASEGT, per germline. The V end was cut by 0 bases, the J end by 8 bases, with 8 bases between. The CDR3 nucleotides are TGTGCCAGCAGTGAAGCGGACGTAGAGCCCCAGCATTTT. It encodes CASSEADVEPQHF.

This clonotype was seen just once. A junction end diverges from the germline sequence, so it may reflect a read error. The chain recombines TRBV10-3 with TRBJ1-4; D ambiguous. Germline V gene data show CDR1 as ENHRY and CDR2 as SYGVKD. The CDR3 runs 12 residues. CDR3 DNA: TGTGCCAGCAGTGAACAGAGGGAAAAACTGTTTTTT. Translation: CASSEQREKLFF.

The table lists this clonotype with a few counts. This chain joins TRBV10-3 and TRBJ2-7; possible D gene TRBD2, 5 bases. The CDR3 is made up of 16 amino acids. Trimming took 3 bases from V and 4 from J, leaving 19 bases between them. In germline, CDR1 is ENHRY, CDR2 SYGVKD. The CDR3 region has the DNA TGTGCCATCAGTGATGGTCCCGGGATTAATTCTTACGAGCAGTACTTC. Amino acids: CAISDGPGINSYEQYF.

The chain carries TRBV6-4 and TRBJ2-2; 9 bases agree with TRBD1. The CDR3 spans 15 residues. The germline CDR1 and CDR2 sequences are MRHNA and SNTAGT. After removal of 2 bases from V and 6 bases from J, the junction contained 4 bases not matched to a gene. CDR3 region: CASSDGTGKSGELFF. The CDR3 coding sequence is TGTGCCAGCAGTGACGGGACAGGGAAATCCGGGGAGCTGTTTTTT.

The chain combines TRBV7-2 with TRBJ2-7, with TRBD2 as a possible D gene (6 bases). This CDR3 comprises 13 residues. Trimming left V 5 bases short and J 6 bases short, with 14 bases between. Germline V CDR1 and CDR2: SGHTA, FQGNSA. CDR3 sequence reads: CASSAWVGSEQYF. CDR3 in DNA: TGTGCCAGCAGCGCCTGGGTCGGGAGCGAGCAGTACTTC.

This clonotype was seen a single time. V usage is TRBV10-3 and J usage is TRBJ1-5; D call uncertain. From germline, CDR1 is ENHRY and CDR2 SYGVKD. Trimming took off 10 bases at V and 1 base at J, with 20 bases between the two ends. CDR3 length: 16 amino acids. The CDR3 region has the DNA TGTGCCACCCAAAAAGGGTGGCCTCTAAGCAATCAGCCCCAGCATTTT. Protein sequence: CATQKGWPLSNQPQHF.

This clonotype was found a few times. V gene TRBV20-1 combines with J gene TRBJ2-6; no definite D call. CDR3 length: 11 residues. Trimming pared 7 bases from V and 3 bases from J, leaving 4 bases between. Germline assignment: CDR1 DFQATT and CDR2 SNEGSKA (reference sequence). Written as DNA, the CDR3 is TGCAGTGGGTTTGGGGCCAACGTCCTGACTTTC. Protein product: CSGFGANVLTF.

This clonotype was found once. J is TRBJ2-7 and V is TRBV7-9; either TRBD1 or TRBD2 may fit D (6 bases each). CDR1 is SEHNR, CDR2 FQNEAQ, per germline (reference sequence). The CDR3 spans 15 residues. Deletions cut 6 bases from V and 0 bases from J, with 15 bases between. Written as DNA, the CDR3 is TGTGCCAGCAGTTCCCCGGGGGCTCTCTCCTACGAGCAGTACTTC. Its translation: CASSSPGALSYEQYF.

The chain is built from TRBV12-3 or TRBV12-4 and TRBJ2-7, with 10 positions matching TRBD1. The CDR3 covers 15 residues. With V trimmed by 6 bases and J by 3 bases, 8 bases remained unmatched. The CDR3 region is CASSTTGGDLYEQYF. CDR3 DNA sequence: TGTGCCAGCAGCACGACAGGGGGCGATCTCTACGAGCAGTACTTC.

This chain uses TRBV9 with TRBJ2-5; 11 bases align to TRBD2. V dropped 4 bases and J dropped 5; count of bases not matched to a gene: 10. Germline values: CDR1 SGDLS, CDR2 YYNGEE. This CDR3 has 16 residues. CDR3 sequence: CASSPPLAGGVETQYF. The CDR3 nucleotides read TGTGCCAGCAGCCCCCCCCTAGCGGGGGGAGTGGAGACCCAGTACTTC. Full variable domain (outside the CDR3, taken from reference TRBV9 and TRBJ2-5): DSGVTQTPKHLITATGQRVTLRCSPRSGDLSVYWYQQSLDQGLQFLIQYYNGEERAKGNILERFSAQQFPDLHSELNLSSLELGDSALYFCASSPPLAGGVETQYFGPGTRLLVL.

The chain employs TRBV12-3 or TRBV12-4 and TRBJ2-2; tentatively, D is TRBD2 (5 bases). The V end was cut by 2 bases, the J end by 1 base, with 8 bases between. The CDR3 extends over 15 amino acids. Written as DNA, the CDR3 is TGTGCCAGCAGTTTATCTGCGGGGAACACCGGGGAGCTGTTTTTT. It specifies CASSLSAGNTGELFF.

The CDR3 DNA sequence: TGCGCCAGCAGCTTAGCCACAGGGGGACTGAGGAAGGATGCCGAGCAGTACTTC. Its translation is CASSLATGGLRKDAEQYF. The chain links TRBV5-1 to TRBJ2-7, with 8 bases lining up with TRBD1. The J segment lost 6 bases and the V segment lost 2 bases, leaving 19 bases of the junction unmatched. Germline CDR1 is SGHRS and CDR2 is YFSETQ. CDR3 length: 18 amino acids.

In its sample, this clonotype was seen once. This chain connects TRBV20-1 to TRBJ1-4; 7 bases map to TRBD1. V shed 6 bases and J 8 bases; nucleotides not matched to a gene: 9. Germline V gives CDR1 DFQATT, CDR2 SNEGSKA (reference sequence). The CDR3 covers 13 residues. CDR3 nucleotides: TGCAGTGCCCCAACAGGGGCGCGGGAAAAACTGTTTTTT. Translated: CSAPTGAREKLFF.

The chain recombines TRBV10-3 with TRBJ1-1; the match to TRBD1 covers 7 bases. Trimming cost V 3 bases and J 5 bases; bases outside gene matches: 6. Germline values: CDR1 ENHRY, CDR2 SYGVKD. The CDR3 extends over 14 amino acids. The CDR3 region has the DNA TGTGCCATCAGTGAAGGGGGCGGCGGGACTGAAGCTTTCTTT. Translating gives CAISEGGGGTEAFF.

This clonotype has only a few counts. V and J are TRBV11-1 and TRBJ2-7, with a possible D match to TRBD2 (6 bases). CDR3 length: 12 amino acids. Between the trimmed V and J ends, which lost 5 bases and 6 bases, there was a span of 11 bases. Germline values: CDR1 SGHAT, CDR2 FQDESV (reference sequence). The CDR3 region has the DNA TGTGCCAGCAGCATCAGCGGGCTCGAGCAGTACTTC. Translated, it gives CASSISGLEQYF.

This clonotype was counted between two and nine times. CDR3: CASRDDRGLYQETQYF. In nucleotides, the CDR3 is TGTGCCAGCAGGGATGACAGGGGTCTGTACCAAGAGACCCAGTACTTC. The chain links TRBV9 to TRBJ2-5; TRBD1 matches 8 bases. The V gene's germline CDR1 is SGDLS and CDR2 YYNGEE. The V and J ends lost 5 bases and 0 bases, in that order; junction bases with no gene match: 9. CDR3 length: 16 residues.